The 16 T cell receptor beta chains presented below share a single source sample, sequenced in a study of radiotherapy plus CTLA-4 blockade in lung cancer. Using immunoSEQ multiplex PCR, the repertoire was profiled, and TCRdb retains in-frame clones only, with some absent. Of over 100,000 clones in the sample, just under 90% were seen once. The sequencing used peripheral blood, collected from a patient treated with radiotherapy plus ipilimumab. The receptor set was obtained from a human donor with non-small cell lung cancer that progressed on radiotherapy plus ipilimumab.

The V gene is TRBV6-5, the J gene TRBJ2-7, with TRBD1 identical over 8 bases. This CDR3 spans 11 amino acids. The junction had 0 bases not matched to a gene; V was cut back by 5 bases and J by 6 bases. In germline, CDR1 is MNHEY, CDR2 SVGAGI. This CDR3 reads CASSTGGEQYF. The CDR3 DNA follows: TGTGCCAGCAGTACAGGGGGCGAGCAGTACTTC.

The CDR3 nucleotides are TGCGCCAGCAGCTTGGGGCAGGGGTTCACCTACGAGCAGTACTTC. Amino acids: CASSLGQGFTYEQYF. The chain couples TRBV5-1 to TRBJ2-7, with a weak D call TRBD1 (6 bases). Germline values: CDR1 SGHRS, CDR2 YFSETQ. Trimming left V 0 bases short and J 2 bases short, with 12 bases between. The CDR3 sequence is 15 residues long.

The J gene is TRBJ2-7, the V gene TRBV21-1; the table's D call, TRBD2, was not checked against the DNA. TRBV21-1 is flagged as a pseudogene. The length of the CDR3 is 16 residues. CDR3 in DNA: TGTGCCAGTACAAGGGGACTAGCGGGAGGGAGCTACGAGCAGTACTTC. It codes for CASTRGLAGGSYEQYF.

V usage is TRBV29-1 and J usage is TRBJ2-1; the D is unclear. The CDR3 has 12 amino acids. In germline, CDR1 is SQVTM, CDR2 ANQGSEA. The ends were cut back, 8 bases at V and 10 bases at J, with 18 bases in the middle. CDR3 residues: CSTQSRYLEQFF. CDR3 nucleotides: TGCAGCACCCAGTCGAGGTACCTGGAGCAGTTCTTC.

The chain couples TRBV9 to TRBJ1-1; no definite D call. With 0 bases removed from V and 7 bases from J, the gap between germline ends came to 13 bases. The CDR3 runs 14 residues. Germline V gene lookup returns CDR1 SGDLS and CDR2 YYNGEE. The CDR3 sequence is CASSVDVVRGEAFF. CDR3 nucleotide sequence: TGTGCCAGCAGCGTAGATGTGGTGCGTGGTGAAGCTTTCTTT.

This chain links TRBV4-1 with TRBJ2-7; 7 bases fit TRBD1. J lost 2 bases, V lost 0 bases, and 4 bases had no gene match. In germline, CDR1 is MGHRA, CDR2 YSYEKL. CDR3 length: 15 residues. The CDR3 here is CASSQDGTVTYEQYF. The CDR3 DNA is TGCGCCAGCAGCCAAGATGGGACAGTAACCTACGAGCAGTACTTC.

The chain uses TRBV7-8 and TRBJ1-5; possibly TRBD1 for D (5 bases). Deletions cut 5 bases from V and 8 bases from J, with 16 bases between. CDR1 and CDR2 from the germline V gene are SGHVS and FQNEAQ. This CDR3 has 14 amino acids. As DNA, the CDR3 is TGTGCCAGCAGCCCGGGGTCAGGGAGGGAGCCCCAGCATTTT. It encodes CASSPGSGREPQHF.

The CDR3 nucleotides read TGTGCCAGCTCACGAGCAAGATCTCTTAGCAATCAGCCCCAGCATTTT. Protein sequence: CASSRARSLSNQPQHF. This chain connects TRBV18 to TRBJ1-5; D is unresolved. Germline V gives CDR1 KGHSH, CDR2 LQKENI. V lost 4 bases and J 0 bases, leaving 13 bases between the germline ends. The CDR3 runs 16 residues.

This sequence joins TRBV6-5 and TRBJ2-7; D remains unclear. Germline CDR1 and CDR2: MNHEY and SVGAGI. The length of the CDR3 is 11 residues. V was shortened by 9 bases and J by 2 bases, with 8 bases between the two germline ends. CDR3 in amino acids: CASGVPYEQYF. In DNA, the CDR3 is TGTGCCAGTGGGGTTCCCTACGAGCAGTACTTC.

As DNA, the CDR3 is TGTGCCAGCAGTTTATCTGGTAGCGGGAATCGGTACGAGCAGTACTTC. As protein: CASSLSGSGNRYEQYF. This chain uses TRBV27 with TRBJ2-7; 8 bases are a match to TRBD2. CDR1 is MNHEY, CDR2 SMNVEV, per germline (reference sequence). This CDR3 contains 16 residues. The V gene end was trimmed by 0 bases and the J gene end by 4 bases; junction bases not matched to a gene: 8.

V usage is TRBV30 and J usage is TRBJ1-2; D is possibly TRBD1 (5 bases). There are 17 residues in the CDR3. Germline values: CDR1 GTSNPN, CDR2 SVGIG (reference sequence). V lost 2 bases to trimming and J lost 4 bases, with 23 bases between them. CDR3 region: CAWSTPDQDKLSYGYTF. The CDR3 DNA follows: TGTGCCTGGAGTACTCCGGATCAGGACAAACTTTCCTATGGCTACACCTTC.

The chain recombines TRBV19 with TRBJ1-5; tentative D call: TRBD1 (6 bases). The V gene's germline CDR1 is LNHDA and CDR2 SQIVND (reference sequence). The CDR3 sequence is 15 residues long. V lost 2 bases and J 9 bases, leaving 17 bases between the germline ends. Written as DNA, the CDR3 is TGTGCCAGTAGTATAAATTTACAGGGCGCAGGGCCCCAGCATTTT. Translated: CASSINLQGAGPQHF.

The V and J genes are TRBV5-1 and TRBJ1-2; 12 positions agree with TRBD1. Germline trimming cut 3 bases from V and 6 bases from J; bases unmatched to any gene: 6. The CDR3 is 15 amino acids. CDR1 and CDR2 (germline): SGHRS, YFSETQ. Here the CDR3 reads CASSWGQGARDGYTF. DNA for the CDR3: TGCGCCAGCAGCTGGGGACAGGGGGCTAGGGATGGCTACACCTTC.

The chain combines TRBV4-2 with TRBJ2-2, with 9 positions matching TRBD1. Germline CDR1 LGHNA, CDR2 YNFKEQ. This CDR3 is built from 17 residues. Losses at the gene ends were 1 base for V and 5 bases for J; bases not matched to a gene: 8. CDR3 DNA: TGTGCCAGCAGCCAAGCTGGGACAGGGTGGGGGACCGGGGAGCTGTTTTTT. Translating it yields CASSQAGTGWGTGELFF.

This sequence joins TRBV6-1 and TRBJ1-5; D gene ambiguous. The V and J ends lost 0 bases and 6 bases respectively, with 12 bases between them. Germline CDR1 MNHNS, CDR2 SASEGT. This CDR3 has 15 residues. CDR3: CASSEARTGSQPQHF. The CDR3, as DNA: TGTGCCAGCAGTGAAGCGCGGACTGGGAGTCAGCCCCAGCATTTT.

The rearrangement links TRBV7-8 to TRBJ1-5; D unclear. Per the germline V gene, CDR1 is SGHVS and CDR2 is FQNEAQ. V gave up 5 bases and J gave up 1 base, with 12 bases separating them. This CDR3 spans 15 amino acids. CDR3 bases: TGTGCCAGCAGCCAAGACGGGTTGAGCAATCAGCCCCAGCATTTT. It codes for CASSQDGLSNQPQHF.